The T cell receptor beta chain under discussion was sequenced for a study of T cells in Graves' hyperthyroidism and ophthalmopathy. Whole-study results and caveats: The model predicted ophthalmopathy a median approximately seven months before onset.

In the ophthalmopathy cohort, Clinical Activity Score was at least 3, NOSPECS grade at least 4, and duration under 3 months. Trimming took off 5 bases at V and 2 bases at J, with 12 bases between the two ends. The CDR3 is 14 residues long. Concerning this clonotype itself: Its antigen is unidentified.

Amplified regions were TCR beta CDR3 sequences from RNA transcripts. In the first-round RT-PCR of the TCR CDR3, the HTBI primer set was used. TCRdb called the multiplex PCR reads again in MiXCR, with one record for every CDR3 protein. The sample includes around 250,000 distinct CDR3 sequences, 24% of them seen just once. Input material: blood. The clonotype was recovered from a woman aged 40 to 50 with Graves' ophthalmopathy. V gene TRBV12-3 or TRBV12-4 combines with J gene TRBJ1-1; D uncertain. The CDR3 DNA reads TGTGCCAGCAGTAAACCGGCAGGTAACACTGAAGCTTTCTTT. The encoded protein is CASSKPAGNTEAFF.